The 28 T cell receptor beta chains below were found in one sample sequenced in a study of human T cells and chemical hapten exposure. Time point of the sample: pre-sensitization, week 0. Described treatment: therapeutic diphenylcyclopropenone sensitization with weekly scalp DPC. In TCRdb, the RACE reads were re-called with MiXCR into one record per CDR3 protein. This table has under 100,000 distinct CDR3 sequences, 7.5% to 9.5% appearing once. Sequenced here: whole blood, sampled in connection with sensitization to the hapten diphenylcyclopropenone (DPC). All receptors come from a man aged 40-50 years with alopecia areata. Some clones in this sample may be carry-over from other donors' samples.

The rearrangement links TRBV10-3 to TRBJ2-3; 8 bases match TRBD2. The length of the CDR3 is 18 residues. V lost 0 bases to trimming and J lost 0 bases; unmatched junction nucleotides: 8. The germline V gene encodes CDR1 ENHRY and CDR2 SYGVKD. CDR3 sequence (DNA): TGTGCCATCAGTGAGTCGATTCTAGCGGGCCCTAGCACAGATACGCAGTATTTT. It specifies CAISESILAGPSTDTQYF.

In its sample, this clonotype was seen a few times. One end of the junction fails to match germline, which may point to a read error. The rearrangement joins TRBV18 to TRBJ2-3; 12 bases agree with TRBD2. The germline V gene has CDR1 KGHSH and CDR2 LQKENI. There are 16 residues in the CDR3. CDR3 nucleotides: TGTGGCAGCTCACCACTAGCGGGAGGAATCGCAGATACGCAGTATTTT. Translation: CGSSPLAGGIADTQYF.

At least ten counts were recorded for this clonotype. V and J are TRBV20-1 and TRBJ2-7, with D uncertain. Germline V lookup: CDR1 DFQATT, CDR2 SNEGSKA (reference sequence). V was pared by 3 bases and J by 4 bases, with 13 bases between. The CDR3 totals 13 residues. The chain's CDR3 is CSASNLVSYEQYV. In DNA form, the CDR3 reads TGCAGTGCTAGTAACCTAGTTTCGTACGAGCAGTACGTC.

This clonotype has at least ten counts. This chain links TRBV12-3 or TRBV12-4 with TRBJ2-3; D is perhaps TRBD2 (5 bases). The CDR3 is 13 residues long. The ends were cut back, 8 bases at V and 2 bases at J, with 11 bases in the middle. The CDR3 DNA sequence: TGTGCCAGCGCCGGGGTTAACACAGATACGCAGTATTTT. This translates into CASAGVNTDTQYF.

V usage is TRBV11-1 and J usage is TRBJ1-5; no reliable D call. This CDR3 contains 14 residues. The germline V and J ends were trimmed by 5 bases and 2 bases, with 10 bases remaining between them. Germline V CDR1 and CDR2: SGHAT, FQDESV (reference sequence). The CDR3 DNA sequence: TGTGCCAGCAGCGCGGACGGACGCAATCAGCCCCAGCATTTT. It is translated as CASSADGRNQPQHF.

This clonotype was recorded at least ten times. This CDR3 reads CSVDVGGRGGNTIYF. CDR3 coding DNA: TGCAGCGTTGATGTGGGGGGGCGAGGTGGAAACACCATATATTTT. The chain uses TRBV29-1 and TRBJ1-3; weak D call: TRBD1 (6 bases). Between the trimmed V and J ends, which lost 3 bases and 3 bases, there was a span of 15 bases. Germline V gene data show CDR1 as SQVTM and CDR2 as ANQGSEA. This CDR3 has 15 amino acids.

The sample holds a few counts of this clonotype. This rearrangement joins TRBV6-5 to TRBJ2-2; no clear D. Germline CDR1 is MNHEY and CDR2 is SVGAGI. There are 13 residues in the CDR3. Trimming took off 11 bases at V and 6 bases at J, with 16 bases between the two ends. As DNA, the CDR3 is TGTGCCGCGGCTTACAGCAGATCCGGGGAGCTGTTTTTT. Its protein is CAAAYSRSGELFF.

The chain carries TRBV7-9 and TRBJ2-7; perhaps D is TRBD1 or TRBD2 (5 bases each). V was cut by 6 bases and J by 7 bases, with 22 bases left in between. Looked up from germline, CDR1 is SEHNR and CDR2 is FQNEAQ (reference sequence). The CDR3 extends over 15 amino acids. The CDR3 here is CASRPQGSISGEQYV. CDR3 DNA: TGTGCCAGCAGACCCCAGGGCTCCATCTCGGGGGAGCAGTACGTC.

This chain connects TRBV6-1 to TRBJ2-5; 10 bases line up with TRBD1. With V trimmed by 1 base and J by 2 bases, 7 bases remained unmatched. The CDR3 runs 17 residues. Germline CDR1 and CDR2: MNHNS and SASEGT. CDR3 in amino acids: CASSEERQGARQETQYF. DNA for the CDR3: TGTGCCAGCAGTGAAGAAAGACAGGGGGCGAGGCAAGAGACCCAGTACTTC.

This clonotype was found a few times. The V and J genes are TRBV5-1 and TRBJ2-3, with TRBD2 as a possible D gene (6 bases). The V end was cut by 2 bases, the J end by 0 bases, with 10 bases between. Germline lookup yields CDR1 SGHRS and CDR2 YFSETQ. This CDR3 has 15 residues. CDR3 sequence reads: CASSFGGVSTDTQYF. The CDR3 nucleotides are TGCGCCAGCAGCTTCGGGGGAGTCAGCACAGATACGCAGTATTTT.

This clonotype was counted at least ten times. This chain's CDR3 is CASSVLADASPLHF. CDR3 in DNA: TGTGCCAGCAGCGTACTAGCGGACGCTTCACCCCTCCACTTT. The chain recombines TRBV5-8 with TRBJ1-6; D is unclear. CDR1 and CDR2 (germline): SGHTS, YDEGEE. V was shortened by 4 bases and J by 9 bases, with 14 bases between the two germline ends. The CDR3 sequence is 14 residues long. The full variable domain, with the rest looked up from reference TRBV5-8 and TRBJ1-6, is EAGVTQSPTHLIKTRGQQATLRCSPISGHTSVYWYQQALGLGLQFLLWYDEGEERNRGNFPPRFSGRQFPNYSSELNVNALELEDSALYLCASSVLADASPLHFGNGTRLTVT.

V usage is TRBV29-1 and J usage is TRBJ2-5; D perhaps matches TRBD1 (7 bases). The V and J ends lost 5 bases and 4 bases respectively, with 17 bases between them. The CDR3 length is 14 residues. Germline V gene sequence: CDR1 SQVTM, CDR2 ANQGSEA. This CDR3 reads CSVLDRQGLETQYF. The CDR3 DNA follows: TGCAGCGTTTTGGATCGACAGGGACTAGAGACCCAGTACTTC.

Ten or more counts support this clonotype. The genes are TRBV6-2 or TRBV6-3 and TRBJ1-5; D perhaps matches TRBD1 (5 bases). Germline-derived CDR1 and CDR2 are MNHEY and SVGEGT. This CDR3 contains 16 residues. V lost 0 bases to trimming and J lost 0 bases, with 9 bases between them. CDR3 coding DNA: TGTGCCAGCAGTTACTCCGGGGCCTATAGCAATCAGCCCCAGCATTTT. It codes for CASSYSGAYSNQPQHF.

V and J are TRBV24-1 and TRBJ2-3; 9 bases align to TRBD2. The germline V gene encodes CDR1 KGHDR and CDR2 SFDVKD. V lost 0 bases, J lost 6 bases, and 12 bases stayed unmatched. CDR3 size: 18 residues. This CDR3 is CATSDLRLAGTAGDTQYF. For the CDR3, the DNA is TGTGCCACCAGTGATTTGAGGCTAGCGGGGACGGCCGGCGATACGCAGTATTTT.

As to this clonotype: Sequence at one end of the junction differs from germline and may be a read error. The chain recombines TRBV7-9 with TRBJ2-7, with D tentatively TRBD1 (5 bases). Per germline, CDR1 SEHNR and CDR2 FQNEAQ (reference sequence). CDR3 length equals 14 residues. CDR3 region: CSSSRVAGQNEQYF. CDR3 sequence (DNA): TGTTCCAGCAGCCGCGTAGCAGGGCAGAACGAGCAGTACTTC.

This clonotype was recorded a few times. The chain couples TRBV10-3 to TRBJ2-7; TRBD1 is a possible D gene (6 bases). Per the germline V gene, CDR1 is ENHRY and CDR2 is SYGVKD. The V and J ends lost 4 bases and 5 bases respectively, with 12 bases between them. The CDR3 has 13 residues. Here the CDR3 DNA reads TGTGCCATCAGTGGGCAGGGACACGACGAGCAGTACTTC. It specifies CAISGQGHDEQYF.

V is TRBV6-2 or TRBV6-3 and J is TRBJ1-5, with TRBD1 matching 10 bases. Germline V gives CDR1 MNHEY, CDR2 SVGEGT. CDR3 length equals 16 residues. V lost 2 bases to trimming and J lost 4 bases; unmatched junction nucleotides: 5. CDR3 nucleotide sequence: TGTGCCAGCAGTTACCAAGGGACAGGGGTAAATCAGCCCCAGCATTTT. This sequence encodes CASSYQGTGVNQPQHF.

This clonotype was recorded many times. The chain combines TRBV7-2 with TRBJ2-7; D is possibly TRBD1 or TRBD2 (5 bases each). V lost 5 bases and J 2 bases, leaving 13 bases between the germline ends. CDR3 length: 14 amino acids. Germline V gene lookup returns CDR1 SGHTA and CDR2 FQGNSA. CDR3 loop: CASSLSEGPYEQYV. CDR3 DNA sequence: TGTGCCAGCAGCCTAAGCGAGGGACCCTACGAGCAGTACGTC.

The V call is TRBV3-1, the J call TRBJ2-5; D is possibly TRBD1 (6 bases). Germline-derived CDR1 and CDR2 are LGHDT and YNNKEL (reference sequence). The CDR3 is 16 residues long. Trimming left V 4 bases short and J 5 bases short, with 20 bases between. The CDR3 bases are TGTGCCAGCAGCCCACTCAGGGGCCGGCCAGGGGAGACCCAGTACTTC. This translates into CASSPLRGRPGETQYF.

This clonotype appeared a few times. CDR3 loop: CASSQPRPSTDTQYF. The CDR3 DNA sequence: TGTGCCAGCAGCCAACCCCGGCCCAGCACAGATACGCAGTATTTT. The J gene is TRBJ2-3, the V gene TRBV7-2; D is uncertain. Deletions cut 5 bases from V and 0 bases from J, with 12 bases between. This CDR3 is built from 15 residues. Germline-derived CDR1 and CDR2 are SGHTA and FQGNSA.

This clonotype has ten or more counts. The J gene is TRBJ1-1, the V gene TRBV7-9; TRBD1 matches 8 bases. The CDR3 runs 19 residues. After removal of 1 base from V and 12 bases from J, the junction contained 25 bases not matched to a gene. Germline CDR1 and CDR2: SEHNR and FQNEAQ (reference sequence). The CDR3 region is CASSLVDSSLPGYRGITFF. The CDR3 region has the DNA TGTGCCAGCAGCTTAGTTGACTCGTCCCTCCCAGGTTACAGGGGGATAACTTTCTTT.

This clonotype was counted many times. The CDR3 loop is CSARPAVGDSSGNTIYF. In DNA, the CDR3 is TGCAGTGCTAGACCTGCCGTGGGAGACAGCTCTGGAAACACCATATATTTT. This chain joins TRBV20-1 and TRBJ1-3; D is perhaps TRBD1 (5 bases). CDR1 and CDR2 from the germline V gene are DFQATT and SNEGSKA (reference sequence). The CDR3 is 17 residues long. V was pared by 2 bases and J by 0 bases, with 17 bases between.

The chain is built from TRBV10-3 and TRBJ2-1, with D unclear. Looked up from germline, CDR1 is ENHRY and CDR2 is SYGVKD. CDR3 length: 11 residues. V was clipped by 4 bases and J by 10 bases, with 8 bases between them. As DNA, the CDR3 is TGTGCCATCAGTGGTATGAAGGAGCAGTTCTTC. Translation: CAISGMKEQFF.

This clonotype has a handful of counts. J is TRBJ2-2 and V is TRBV27; perhaps TRBD2 as D (5 bases). Trimming took 1 base from V and 11 from J, leaving 8 bases between them. The CDR3 covers 12 residues. The germline gives CDR1 MNHEY, CDR2 SMNVEV (reference sequence). The CDR3: CASSLLPGELFF. DNA for the CDR3: TGTGCCAGCAGTTTATTACCGGGAGAGCTGTTTTTT.

There are many counts of this clonotype. The V gene is TRBV29-1, the J gene TRBJ2-2; 7 nucleotides align to TRBD2. Germline CDR1 reads SQVTM; CDR2 reads ANQGSEA. The V gene end was trimmed by 4 bases and the J gene end by 2 bases; junction bases not matched to a gene: 10. The CDR3 spans 16 residues. CDR3 loop: CSVAAVAGDNTGELFF. The CDR3, as DNA: TGCAGCGTTGCGGCCGTAGCGGGCGATAACACCGGGGAGCTGTTTTTT.

This clonotype was found many times. The rearrangement links TRBV5-5 to TRBJ1-2; maybe TRBD1 (6 bases). Germline CDR1 SGHKS, CDR2 YYEKEE (reference sequence). Trimming left V 0 bases short and J 4 bases short, with 13 bases between. The CDR3 runs 15 residues. CDR3 DNA: TGTGCCAGCAGCTTGGTGGGACAAGGTACCTATGGCTACACCTTC. Translated: CASSLVGQGTYGYTF. Together with reference TRBV5-5 and TRBJ1-2, the CDR3 gives the full variable domain: DAGVTQSPTHLIKTRGQQVTLRCSPISGHKSVSWYQQVLGQGPQFIFQYYEKEERGRGNFPDRFSARQFPNYSSELNVNALLLGDSALYLCASSLVGQGTYGYTFGSGTRLTVV.

Turning to this clonotype: This may be a read error: a much more frequent sequence differs by one nucleotide. The V gene is TRBV12-3 or TRBV12-4, the J gene TRBJ2-7; no reliable D call. V dropped 5 bases and J dropped 3 bases, with 11 bases sitting between them. The CDR3 spans 13 residues. The chain's CDR3 is CASSIESSYEQYV. In nucleotides, the CDR3 is TGTGCCAGCAGTATAGAGTCTAGCTACGAGCAGTACGTC.

This clonotype was seen a handful of times. One end of the junction fails to match germline, which may point to a read error. The rearrangement joins TRBV12-3 or TRBV12-4 to TRBJ1-4, with 8 bases lining up with TRBD1. The CDR3 extends over 15 amino acids. In nucleotides, the CDR3 is TGTGCCAGCAGCTTAGGGCCAGGGGGCAAGGAAAAACTGTTTTTT. Amino acids: CASSLGPGGKEKLFF.